These T cell receptor beta chains were read from a single sample in a study of CD4+ T cells in melanoma. Clones were read by immunoSEQ multiplex PCR, and TCRdb kept only the in-frame ones, dropping some. The sample consists of some 110,000 clones, about 90% of them appearing once. The sample comprised peripheral blood. The receptors stem from a human donor with melanoma. CDR3s include the opening cysteine and the closing phenylalanine or tryptophan. Fields, in order: J gene, D gene, clone size, V gene, CDR3 DNA, CDR3 protein. The D gene is left open where the match is weak. Clone size appears in some rows only: once, few, many, or a class for an expanded clone.

>TRBJ2-7|TRBD2|.|TRBV11-2
TGTGCCAGCAGCTCGACTAGCGGGGGGCTCTACGAGCAGTACTTC
CASSSTSGGLYEQYF
>TRBJ2-1|.|.|TRBV28
TGTGCCAGCAGTTTTGGGGTTGGGGCTTACAATGAGCAGTTCTTC
CASSFGVGAYNEQFF
>TRBJ2-5|.|.|TRBV4-3
TGCGCCAGCAGCCAAGATAGTGGCAGAGAGACCCAGTACTTC
CASSQDSGRETQYF
>TRBJ2-1|TRBD2|.|TRBV7-3
TGTGCCAGCAGCTTACCCCTCACGACTAGCGGGAGTGGAGATGAGCAGTTCTTC
CASSLPLTTSGSGDEQFF
>TRBJ2-3|.|once|TRBV29-1
TGCAGCGTTTTCCGGGGGGCTAGCACAGATACGCAGTATTTT
CSVFRGASTDTQYF
>TRBJ2-7|.|.|TRBV9
TGTGCCAGCAGCCCCTCGGACACCGCAACCTACGAGCAGTACTTC
CASSPSDTATYEQYF
>TRBJ2-7|.|.|TRBV7-9
TGTGCCAGCTCGGTCACCTCCTACGAGCAGTACTTC
CASSVTSYEQYF
>TRBJ1-2|.|.|TRBV5-4
TGTGCCAGCAGCTTGACCCTCGGGTCCAACTATGGCTACACCTTC
CASSLTLGSNYGYTF
>TRBJ1-1|.|.|TRBV11-2
TGTGCCAGCAGTTCCCTTTTGAACACTGAAGCTTTCTTT
CASSSLLNTEAFF
>TRBJ2-7|.|once|TRBV13
TGTGCCAGCAGCTTAAGCGGTCGTTACGAGCAGTACTTC
CASSLSGRYEQYF
>TRBJ2-3|.|.|TRBV4-1
TGCGCCAGCAGCCTTATCAACTTAATCCGCACAGATACGCAGTATTTT
CASSLINLIRTDTQYF
>TRBJ2-2|.|.|TRBV15
TGTGCCACCAGCAGAGATTGGGTCGCCGGGGAGCTGTTTTTT
CATSRDWVAGELFF
>TRBJ2-2|TRBD2|.|TRBV6-5
TGTGCCAGCAGCTTAGCGGGGACTAACACCGGGGAGCTGTTTTTT
CASSLAGTNTGELFF
>TRBJ1-2|.|few|TRBV19
TGTGCCAGTAGTCGTCAGAACTATGGCTACACCTTC
CASSRQNYGYTF
>TRBJ2-2|TRBD1|.|TRBV5-1
TGCGCCAGCAGCTCCCGGACAGGGACGGTTACCGGGGAGCTGTTTTTT
CASSSRTGTVTGELFF
>TRBJ1-1|.|.|TRBV15
TGTGCCACCAGCAGAGATCAGTTCGGGAACACTGAAGCTTTCTTT
CATSRDQFGNTEAFF
>TRBJ2-3|.|.|TRBV9
TGTGCCAGCAGCGTAGTACCTAACACAGATACGCAGTATTTT
CASSVVPNTDTQYF
>TRBJ1-5|.|once|TRBV9
TGTGCCAGCAGCCGGGGAGACAATCAGCCCCAGCATTTT
CASSRGDNQPQHF
>TRBJ2-5|.|.|TRBV30
TGTGCCTGGAGTCTTTGGGGAGAAGAGACCCAGTACTTC
CAWSLWGEETQYF
>TRBJ2-1|.|.|TRBV9
TGTGCCAGCAGCCAAGGCGGGGCGAGCTCCTACAATGAGCAGTTCTTC
CASSQGGASSYNEQFF
>TRBJ1-4|.|.|TRBV10-3
TGTGCCATCAGTACCAGGGTAAATGAAAAACTGTTTTTT
CAISTRVNEKLFF
>TRBJ2-7|.|.|TRBV20-1
TGCAGTGCCAAGTGGGGCTACGAGCAGTACTTC
CSAKWGYEQYF
>TRBJ2-2|.|.|TRBV19
TGTGCCAGTAGGGCGGGACTTTTCACCGGGGAGCTGTTTTTT
CASRAGLFTGELFF
>TRBJ2-5|.|few|TRBV5-5
TGTGCCAGCAGCGGAACCGGGACAAACCAAGAGACCCAGTACTTC
CASSGTGTNQETQYF
>TRBJ2-7|TRBD1|.|TRBV7-6
TGTGCCAGCAGCTCGACAGGGGGCAAGTACGAGCAGTACTTC
CASSSTGGKYEQYF
>TRBJ1-2|.|.|TRBV28
TGTGCCAGCAGTTTAAGTGGCTACTACAACTATGGCTACACCTTC
CASSLSGYYNYGYTF
>TRBJ1-1|.|.|TRBV5-1
TGCGCCAGCAGCAGGGACCCGGAGGCAGACAATGAAGCTTTCTTT
CASSRDPEADNEAFF
>TRBJ1-5|TRBD1|.|TRBV2
TGTGCCAGCAGACAAGACAGGGGCGGCAATCAGCCCCAGCATTTT
CASRQDRGGNQPQHF
>TRBJ2-7|TRBD2|.|TRBV7-3
TGTGCCAGCAGCCCTCTAGCGGGAGGGGTCGACGAGCAGTACTTC
CASSPLAGGVDEQYF
>TRBJ1-1|.|once|TRBV5-1
TGCGCCAGCAGCTTGAGGTCCGGGGGCAACACTGAAGCTTTCTTT
CASSLRSGGNTEAFF
>TRBJ2-7|.|.|TRBV19
TGTGCCAGTAGTCTCGGTAACACTGGGGGCGAGCAGTACTTC
CASSLGNTGGEQYF
>TRBJ2-3|TRBD2|.|TRBV19
TGTGCCAGTAGTGCGGGGGGGGCGGGAGATACGCAGTATTTT
CASSAGGAGDTQYF
>TRBJ1-6|TRBD1|few|TRBV4-3
TGCGCCAGCACCCAGGACAGGGGGAGTTATAATTCACCCCTCCACTTT
CASTQDRGSYNSPLHF
>TRBJ2-7|.|.|TRBV28
TGTGCCAGCAGTTTAAACGAGCAGTACTTC
CASSLNEQYF
>TRBJ2-7|.|.|TRBV15
TGTGCCACCAGCAGAGATAACAGCTACGAGCAGTACTTC
CATSRDNSYEQYF
>TRBJ1-5|.|.|TRBV16
TGTGCCAGCAGCCAACAGAAAAATAGCAATCAGCCCCAGCATTTT
CASSQQKNSNQPQHF
>TRBJ2-3|.|.|TRBV13
TGTGCCAGCAGCTTAGGCCGTCGCAGGGTTCGTACAGATACGCAGTATTTT
CASSLGRRRVRTDTQYF
>TRBJ1-6|TRBD1|.|TRBV28
TGTGCCAGCAGTCCACCGGGACAGATCAATTCACCCCTCCACTTT
CASSPPGQINSPLHF
>TRBJ1-2|.|.|TRBV19
TGTGCCAGTCTCAACCTGGGCCTCAACTATGGCTACACCTTC
CASLNLGLNYGYTF
>TRBJ1-5|.|.|TRBV19
TGTGCCAGTAGTATAGGAAGGGATCAGCCCCAGCATTTT
CASSIGRDQPQHF
>TRBJ2-5|.|.|TRBV19
TGTGCCAGTAGTGTTAAACAGGGACCCGATTTGTACTTC
CASSVKQGPDLYF
>TRBJ2-7|TRBD1|.|TRBV27
TGTGCCAGCAGTTTATCGAGCAGGGGGCTAAGGGACGAGCAGTACTTC
CASSLSSRGLRDEQYF
>TRBJ1-1|.|.|TRBV30
TGTGCCTGGAGTACAATCACTGAAGCTTTCTTT
CAWSTITEAFF
>TRBJ2-3|.|.|TRBV29-1
TGCAGCGGAGGCGGGGCCCACACAGATACGCAGTATTTT
CSGGGAHTDTQYF
>TRBJ2-7|TRBD1|.|TRBV28
TGTGCCAGCAGTTTAACGTCTTGGGCAGGGGGCCAAAAAGTGGACGAGCAGTACTTC
CASSLTSWAGGQKVDEQYF
>TRBJ1-6|.|few|TRBV19
TGTGCCAGTAGTATAGGAGGGACTAATTCACCCCTCCACTTT
CASSIGGTNSPLHF
>TRBJ1-2|.|.|TRBV21-1
TGTGCCAGCAGCAGCCCGGGACAACTCCTTGGCTATGGCTACACCTTC
CASSSPGQLLGYGYTF
>TRBJ1-1|.|.|TRBV10-3
TGTGCCATCAGTGAGGAGTTGCGTGGGAACACTGAAGCTTTCTTT
CAISEELRGNTEAFF
>TRBJ2-1|.|.|TRBV9
TGTGCCAGCAGCCCCGTGGGGGAGTACAATGAGCAGTTCTTC
CASSPVGEYNEQFF
>TRBJ1-1|.|.|TRBV21-1
TGTGCCAGCAGCAAAGTATCTTCGGGTTTGGCAGGGATCGGACCGACCACTGAAGCTTTCTTT
CASSKVSSGLAGIGPTTEAFF
>TRBJ2-6|TRBD2|.|TRBV10-3
TGTGCCATCAGTGAGGAAGCGGGAGCTGGGGCCAACGTCCTGACTTTC
CAISEEAGAGANVLTF
>TRBJ2-3|.|.|TRBV28
TGTGCCAGCAGTTTCCCCCAGACAGATACGCAGTATTTT
CASSFPQTDTQYF
>TRBJ2-7|.|once|TRBV23-1
TGCGCCAGCAGTCCAAATTCCTCGGTTGGCTACGAGCAGTACTTC
CASSPNSSVGYEQYF
>TRBJ1-2|.|.|TRBV7-2
TGTGCCAGCAGCTTTAAGATGAACTATGGCTACACCTTC
CASSFKMNYGYTF
>TRBJ1-5|.|.|TRBV6-5
TGTGCCAGCATCGCCGAGGGCAATCAGCCCCAGCATTTT
CASIAEGNQPQHF
>TRBJ2-3|TRBD2|.|TRBV5-1
TGCGCCAGCAGCTCCGGGACTATGAAAGATACGCAGTATTTT
CASSSGTMKDTQYF
>TRBJ2-3|TRBD1|.|TRBV5-5
TGTGCCAGCATCCAGACGACAGGGTCTGATACGCAGTATTTT
CASIQTTGSDTQYF
>TRBJ2-7|TRBD1|.|TRBV7-8
TGTGCCAGCAGACTCGGACAGGGGGCTTACGAGCAGTACTTC
CASRLGQGAYEQYF
>TRBJ2-1|.|.|TRBV10-3
TGTGCCATCAGTGCAGGACTTAATAACGAGCAGTTCTTC
CAISAGLNNEQFF